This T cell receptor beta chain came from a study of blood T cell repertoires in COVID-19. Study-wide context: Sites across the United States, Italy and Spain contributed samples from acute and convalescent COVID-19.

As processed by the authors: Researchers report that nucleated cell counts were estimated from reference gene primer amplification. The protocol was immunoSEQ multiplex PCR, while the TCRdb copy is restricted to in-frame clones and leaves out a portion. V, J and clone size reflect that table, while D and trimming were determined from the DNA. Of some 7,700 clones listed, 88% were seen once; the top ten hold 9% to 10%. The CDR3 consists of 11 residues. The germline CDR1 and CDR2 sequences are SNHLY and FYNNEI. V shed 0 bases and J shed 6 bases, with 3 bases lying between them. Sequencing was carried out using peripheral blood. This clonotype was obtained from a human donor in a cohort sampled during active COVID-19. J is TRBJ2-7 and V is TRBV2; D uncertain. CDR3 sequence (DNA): TGTGCCAGCAGTGAAGCGGCCGAGCAGTACTTC. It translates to CASSEAAEQYF.